The 24 T cell receptor beta chains below come from one sample, sequenced in a study of T cell responses to AZD1222 COVID-19 vaccine. The data were produced by immunoSEQ multiplex PCR, yet TCRdb's version contains in-frame clones alone and is incomplete. The table shows 120,000 or so clones, with around 81% occurring only once. The sequenced sample was peripheral blood, obtained on day 0 of AZD1222 vaccination. Receptors originate from an adult in good health.

This clone was detected a few times. This chain connects TRBV6-1 to TRBJ2-3; 7 bases map to TRBD2. V trimming: 0 bases; J trimming: 0 bases; junction bases outside the gene matches: 0. The germline V gene has CDR1 MNHNS and CDR2 SASEGT. This CDR3 region has 15 residues. CDR3 protein: CASSEASGSTDTQYF. For the CDR3, the DNA is TGTGCCAGCAGTGAAGCTAGCGGGAGCACAGATACGCAGTATTTT.

The J gene is TRBJ1-1, the V gene TRBV5-5, with 7 bases identical to TRBD1. The CDR3 is 16 amino acids. Losses at the gene ends were 1 base for V and 4 bases for J; bases not matched to a gene: 10. The germline CDR1 and CDR2 sequences are SGHKS and YYEKEE (reference sequence). In DNA, the CDR3 is TGTGCCAGCAGCTTGTTAGGGGGCGCTTCTGGCACTGAAGCTTTCTTT. It encodes CASSLLGGASGTEAFF.

V usage is TRBV28 and J usage is TRBJ1-2; no clear D. This CDR3 spans 14 amino acids. Germline lookup yields CDR1 MDHEN and CDR2 SYDVKM. Trimming took 3 bases from V and 0 from J, leaving 8 bases between them. The CDR3 region is CASSLELANYGYTF. CDR3 in DNA: TGTGCCAGCAGTTTGGAGTTAGCTAACTATGGCTACACCTTC.

The chain carries TRBV7-8 and TRBJ2-4; 10 bases match TRBD2. The CDR3 spans 14 residues. V trimming: 5 bases; J trimming: 4 bases; junction bases outside the gene matches: 2. Germline CDR1 SGHVS, CDR2 FQNEAQ. In DNA, the CDR3 is TGTGCCAGCAGCCCGGGACTAGCGAAAAACATTCAGTACTTC. Residues: CASSPGLAKNIQYF.

This sequence joins TRBV7-9 and TRBJ1-2, with a tentative D call TRBD1 (5 bases). The CDR3 loop spans 13 amino acids. Germline CDR1 SEHNR, CDR2 FQNEAQ (reference sequence). Between the trimmed V and J ends, which lost 2 bases and 8 bases, there was a span of 12 bases. The CDR3: CASSLLSGRGYTF. CDR3 in DNA: TGTGCCAGCAGCTTATTGTCAGGGCGCGGCTACACCTTC.

With regard to this clone: This same CDR3 is encoded by further DNA sequences in the sample. The rearrangement joins TRBV11-2 to TRBJ2-1; the match to TRBD2 covers 14 bases. Germline CDR1 SGHAT, CDR2 FQNNGV. The V segment lost 4 bases and the J segment 7 bases; nucleotides outside the gene matches: 3. The CDR3 length is 15 residues. In DNA, the CDR3 is TGTGCCAGCAGCTCAGGACTAGCGGGAGGTAATGAGCAGTTCTTC. Protein: CASSSGLAGGNEQFF.

V is TRBV6-5 and J is TRBJ2-3, with D perhaps TRBD2 (5 bases). Germline V gene lookup returns CDR1 MNHEY and CDR2 SVGAGI. The CDR3 covers 14 residues. The V gene lost 7 bases and the J gene lost 4 bases, with 15 bases spanning the gap. DNA of the CDR3: TGTGCCAGCAAAAGGCAGGTGGAGGCAGATACGCAGTATTTT. Protein: CASKRQVEADTQYF.

V is TRBV7-9 and J is TRBJ2-1; 8 bases agree with TRBD1. This CDR3 region has 16 residues. In germline, CDR1 is SEHNR, CDR2 FQNEAQ (reference sequence). V lost 2 bases, J lost 6 bases, and 9 bases stayed unmatched. The CDR3 DNA sequence: TGTGCCAGCAGCTTATTAAAAGCAGGGGGCCGCAATGAGCAGTTCTTC. Encoded protein: CASSLLKAGGRNEQFF.

The rearrangement uses TRBV10-1 and TRBJ2-4; D is unresolved. V gave up 3 bases and J gave up 3 bases, with 9 bases separating them. This CDR3 region has 14 residues. Germline V CDR1 and CDR2: WNHNN, SYGVQD (reference sequence). For the CDR3, the DNA is TGCGCCAGCAGTGATTCCACAGTCAAAAACATTCAGTACTTC. It specifies CASSDSTVKNIQYF.

The rearrangement links TRBV7-9 to TRBJ1-4; D not resolved. Germline CDR1 is SEHNR and CDR2 is FQNEAQ (reference sequence). This CDR3 has 16 amino acids. Trimming removed 5 bases at V and 3 bases at J, with 16 bases between. DNA for the CDR3: TGTGCCAGCAGCCCCGGGAGGGAGGTGTCTAATGAAAAACTGTTTTTT. Protein: CASSPGREVSNEKLFF.

The rearrangement joins TRBV29-1 to TRBJ1-5, with D hard to call. CDR1 and CDR2 (germline): SQVTM, ANQGSEA. The CDR3 consists of 15 residues. Trimming took off 3 bases at V and 3 bases at J, with 15 bases between the two ends. The CDR3 protein is CSVDERPLPNQPQHF. The CDR3, as DNA: TGCAGCGTTGACGAGCGCCCCCTCCCCAATCAGCCCCAGCATTTT.

This clone was counted many times. The chain links TRBV12-3 or TRBV12-4 to TRBJ1-1, with D unresolved. V shed 2 bases and J shed 8 bases, with 9 bases lying between them. CDR3 length equals 12 residues. CDR3: CASSLIGGEAFF. The DNA of the CDR3 is TGTGCCAGCAGTTTAATCGGAGGGGAAGCTTTCTTT.

The chain links TRBV11-2 to TRBJ1-6, with unresolved D. CDR3 size: 12 residues. The ends were cut back, 2 bases at V and 12 bases at J, with 8 bases in the middle. Germline V gene sequence: CDR1 SGHAT, CDR2 FQNNGV. CDR3 protein: CASSLLELPLHF. As DNA, the CDR3 is TGTGCCAGCAGCTTACTGGAATTACCCCTCCACTTT.

This clone was observed a single time. The chain recombines TRBV29-1 with TRBJ1-3; no reliable D call. V lost 6 bases and J 4 bases, leaving 16 bases between the germline ends. This CDR3 contains 14 residues. Germline CDR1 SQVTM, CDR2 ANQGSEA. In DNA, the CDR3 is TGCAGCGTACAACAGCTAGGGAGCGGAAACACCATATATTTT. It codes for CSVQQLGSGNTIYF.

The rearrangement uses TRBV19 and TRBJ1-2; TRBD1 matches at 9 bases. The trim removed 3 bases at V and 4 bases at J, leaving 3 bases unmatched. Germline values: CDR1 LNHDA, CDR2 SQIVND (reference sequence). The CDR3 has 14 residues. Written as DNA, the CDR3 is TGTGCCAGTAGTATCGTGGGACAGGGCTATGGCTACACCTTC. As protein: CASSIVGQGYGYTF.

This chain links TRBV7-2 with TRBJ2-5, with D possibly matching TRBD1 (5 bases). The CDR3 has 15 amino acids. Germline CDR1 SGHTA, CDR2 FQGNSA. V lost 1 base and J lost 3, with 12 bases in between. CDR3 bases: TGTGCCAGCAGCTTAGTATTCGGCAGGGAAGAGACCCAGTACTTC. Its translation: CASSLVFGREETQYF. Variable domain in full (rest from reference TRBV7-2 and TRBJ2-5): GAGVSQSPSNKVTEKGKDVELRCDPISGHTALYWYRQSLGQGLEFLIYFQGNSAPDKSGLPSDRFSAERTGGSVSTLTIQRTQQEDSAVYLCASSLVFGREETQYFGPGTRLLVL.

The chain has TRBV24-1 and TRBJ2-3, with a possible D match to TRBD2 (5 bases). Trimming left V 6 bases short and J 2 bases short, with 17 bases between. Germline values: CDR1 KGHDR, CDR2 SFDVKD. The CDR3 length is 16 residues. CDR3 DNA sequence: TGTGCCACCAGTCCCCGTAAGGGAGTTTCCACAGATACGCAGTATTTT. It yields the protein CATSPRKGVSTDTQYF.

The chain carries TRBV15 and TRBJ1-5; D remains ambiguous. Per the germline V gene, CDR1 is LNHNV and CDR2 is YYDKDF (reference sequence). The ends were cut back, 7 bases at V and 9 bases at J, with 7 bases in the middle. CDR3 length equals 10 residues. The CDR3 spells CATTPMPQHF. CDR3 DNA: TGTGCCACCACCCCTATGCCCCAGCATTTT.

The J gene is TRBJ2-1, the V gene TRBV5-6; 10 bases line up with TRBD1. V lost 0 bases to trimming and J lost 9 bases; unmatched junction nucleotides: 9. Per the germline V gene, CDR1 is SGHDT and CDR2 is YYEEEE. This CDR3 has 16 amino acids. CDR3 nucleotides: TGTGCCAGCAGCTTGGCTTTTGGGACAGGGGATACTGAGCAGTTCTTC. Translating it yields CASSLAFGTGDTEQFF.

The genes are TRBV28 and TRBJ1-2; D may be TRBD1 (5 bases). The CDR3 sequence is 13 residues long. V was cut by 2 bases and J by 7 bases, with 11 bases left in between. The germline gives CDR1 MDHEN, CDR2 SYDVKM. CDR3 in DNA: TGTGCCAGCAGTTTAATGTCAGGGTCTGGCTACACCTTC. This codes for CASSLMSGSGYTF.

The genes are TRBV19 and TRBJ1-5, with a tentative D call TRBD1 (6 bases). The germline V gene has CDR1 LNHDA and CDR2 SQIVND (reference sequence). With 0 bases removed from V and 9 bases from J, the gap between germline ends came to 15 bases. CDR3 length equals 15 residues. The CDR3 sequence: CASSIDGQTSRPQHF. In nucleotides, the CDR3 is TGTGCCAGTAGTATAGATGGACAGACCTCCAGGCCCCAGCATTTT.

The chain links TRBV24-1 to TRBJ2-5; D is possibly TRBD2 (5 bases). V shed 2 bases and J shed 5 bases, with 14 bases lying between them. The germline CDR1 and CDR2 sequences are KGHDR and SFDVKD. This CDR3 has 15 amino acids. The CDR3 sequence: CATSDYWESGETQYF. Here the CDR3 DNA reads TGTGCCACCAGTGATTATTGGGAGTCGGGGGAGACCCAGTACTTC.

This clone was seen once. This chain connects TRBV28 to TRBJ1-2, with 7 positions matching TRBD1. The germline V gene has CDR1 MDHEN and CDR2 SYDVKM. CDR3 length: 11 amino acids. The V segment lost 6 bases and the J segment 14 bases; nucleotides outside the gene matches: 9. CDR3 DNA sequence: TGTGCCAGCAGCGGGACAGCCGGGCGAACCTTC. It yields the protein CASSGTAGRTF.

V usage is TRBV4-1 and J usage is TRBJ2-5; D unresolved. CDR3 length equals 15 residues. The germline gives CDR1 MGHRA, CDR2 YSYEKL. With 1 base removed from V and 2 bases from J, the gap between germline ends came to 11 bases. The CDR3 protein is CASSQGDLDQETQYF. DNA of the CDR3: TGCGCCAGCAGCCAAGGAGATTTGGATCAAGAGACCCAGTACTTC.